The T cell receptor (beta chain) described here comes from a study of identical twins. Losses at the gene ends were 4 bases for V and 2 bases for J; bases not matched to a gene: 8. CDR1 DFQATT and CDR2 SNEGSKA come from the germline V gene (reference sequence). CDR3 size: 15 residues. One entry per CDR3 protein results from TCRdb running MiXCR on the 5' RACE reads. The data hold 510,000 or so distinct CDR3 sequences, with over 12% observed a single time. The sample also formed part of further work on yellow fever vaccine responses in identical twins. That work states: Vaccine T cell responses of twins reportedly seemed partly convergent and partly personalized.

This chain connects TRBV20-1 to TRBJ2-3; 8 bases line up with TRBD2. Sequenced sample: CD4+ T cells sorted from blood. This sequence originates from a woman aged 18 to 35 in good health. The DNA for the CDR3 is TGCAGTGCTAACACAGCGGGAGAGACCACAGATACGCAGTATTTT. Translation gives CSANTAGETTDTQYF.